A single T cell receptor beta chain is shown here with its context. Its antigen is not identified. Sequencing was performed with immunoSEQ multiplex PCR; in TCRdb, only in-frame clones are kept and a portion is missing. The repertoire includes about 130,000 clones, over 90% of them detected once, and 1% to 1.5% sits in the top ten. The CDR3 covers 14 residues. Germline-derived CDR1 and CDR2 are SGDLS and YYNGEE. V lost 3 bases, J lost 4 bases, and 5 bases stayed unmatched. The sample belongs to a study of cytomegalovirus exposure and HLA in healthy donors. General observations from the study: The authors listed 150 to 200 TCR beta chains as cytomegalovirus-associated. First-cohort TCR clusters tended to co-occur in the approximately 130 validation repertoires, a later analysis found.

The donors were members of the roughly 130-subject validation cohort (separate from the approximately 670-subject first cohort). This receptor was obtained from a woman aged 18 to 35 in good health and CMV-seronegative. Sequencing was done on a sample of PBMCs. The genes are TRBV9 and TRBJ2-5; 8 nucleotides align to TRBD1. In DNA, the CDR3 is TGTGCCAGCAGCGCAGGACAGGGTGGAGAGACCCAGTACTTC. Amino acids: CASSAGQGGETQYF.